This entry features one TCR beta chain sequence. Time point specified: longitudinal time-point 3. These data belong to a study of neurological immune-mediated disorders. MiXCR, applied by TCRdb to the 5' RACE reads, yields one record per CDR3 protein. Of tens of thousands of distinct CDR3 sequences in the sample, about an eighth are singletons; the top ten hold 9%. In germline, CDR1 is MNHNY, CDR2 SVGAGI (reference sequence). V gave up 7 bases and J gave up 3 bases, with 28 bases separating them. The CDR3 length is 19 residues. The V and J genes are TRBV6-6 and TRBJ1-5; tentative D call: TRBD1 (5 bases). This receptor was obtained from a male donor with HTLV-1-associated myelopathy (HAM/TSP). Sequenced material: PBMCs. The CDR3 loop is CASKLVGQWGGGTNQPQHF. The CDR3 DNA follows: TGTGCCAGCAAACTGGTCGGGCAGTGGGGTGGGGGTACCAATCAGCCCCAGCATTTT.